The 12 T cell receptor beta chains below were found in one sample sequenced in a study of control samples from healthy donors and cancer patients. TCRdb's copy holds only in-frame clones and misses some; the assay was immunoSEQ multiplex PCR. This sample carries 150,000 or so clones, 80% to 95% of them seen once, and the ten largest clones take roughly 2.7%. Specimen: blood. The receptors stem from a middle-aged man in good health.

J is TRBJ2-5 and V is TRBV10-1; possibly TRBD2 for D (6 bases). This CDR3 is 11 amino acids long. Trimming cost V 8 bases and J 8 bases, with 12 bases left between them. Germline V CDR1 and CDR2: WNHNN, SYGVQD (reference sequence). The CDR3 DNA sequence: TGCGCCAGCGGGGAGGCTGGAACCCAGTACTTC. Amino acids: CASGEAGTQYF.

This clone was observed a single time. This chain connects TRBV30 to TRBJ1-1; TRBD1 matches 8 bases. Germline trimming cut 5 bases from V and 1 base from J; bases unmatched to any gene: 12. There are 16 residues in the CDR3. Per the germline V gene, CDR1 is GTSNPN and CDR2 is SVGIG (reference sequence). The CDR3 loop is CAWVLPPGQENTEAFF. CDR3 coding DNA: TGTGCCTGGGTACTTCCCCCGGGACAGGAGAACACTGAAGCTTTCTTT.

The chain combines TRBV10-3 with TRBJ1-4; TRBD1 matches at 9 bases. CDR1 and CDR2 (germline): ENHRY, SYGVKD. J lost 2 bases, V lost 5 bases, and 3 bases had no gene match. The CDR3 spans 15 residues. CDR3 coding DNA: TGTGCCATCAGTACGGGACAGGGTACTAATGAAAAACTGTTTTTT. It is translated as CAISTGQGTNEKLFF.

This chain joins TRBV7-3 and TRBJ2-3; no firm D call. From germline, CDR1 is SGHTA and CDR2 FQGTGA. Trimming took off 1 base at V and 4 bases at J, with 15 bases between the two ends. This CDR3 comprises 16 residues. For the CDR3, the DNA is TGTGCCAGCAGCTTAATGTTCCATAATGGCGCAGATACGCAGTATTTT. It yields the protein CASSLMFHNGADTQYF.

The rearrangement uses TRBV19 and TRBJ2-7; TRBD2 might be the D (5 bases). The CDR3 totals 14 residues. Germline lookup yields CDR1 LNHDA and CDR2 SQIVND (reference sequence). Between the trimmed V and J ends, which lost 4 bases and 2 bases, there was a span of 12 bases. CDR3 coding DNA: TGTGCCAGTAGTACCGGACTGCCTCCCTACGAGCAGTACTTC. Amino acid sequence: CASSTGLPPYEQYF.

This chain connects TRBV24-1 to TRBJ2-7; a possible D gene is TRBD2 (6 bases). This CDR3 has 16 amino acids. The V gene's germline CDR1 is KGHDR and CDR2 SFDVKD. V lost 4 bases and J lost 0, with 15 bases in between. The CDR3 spells CATSETGTSSSYEQYF. CDR3 in DNA: TGTGCCACCAGTGAAACCGGGACTTCTAGCTCCTACGAGCAGTACTTC.

Points on this clone: At one end, the junction sequence differs from germline, possibly due to a read error. This chain uses TRBV7-7 with TRBJ2-1; 8 nucleotides align to TRBD1. The CDR3 covers 15 residues. Germline loops: CDR1 SSHAT, CDR2 FNYEAQ (reference sequence). Here the CDR3 DNA reads TGTGCTAGCAGCTTTCAGGCAGGGGGCTTTGATGAGCAGTTCTTC. Amino acids: CASSFQAGGFDEQFF.

CDR3 bases: TGCGCCAGCAGCCCAGGGGCCTCCCAGGGAGATACGCAGTATTTT. It translates to CASSPGASQGDTQYF. The chain joins TRBV5-1 to TRBJ2-3, with a possible D match to TRBD1 (6 bases). Trimming took off 4 bases at V and 5 bases at J, with 17 bases between the two ends. This CDR3 region has 15 residues. Germline CDR1 SGHRS, CDR2 YFSETQ.

The rearrangement joins TRBV9 to TRBJ1-2; no definite D call. V was shortened by 1 base and J by 1 base, with 17 bases between the two germline ends. Per the germline V gene, CDR1 is SGDLS and CDR2 is YYNGEE. The CDR3 covers 17 residues. The CDR3 DNA sequence: TGTGCCAGCAGCGTATATGTGGGTGAGGATATTAACTATGGCTACACCTTC. Translating it yields CASSVYVGEDINYGYTF.

The chain uses TRBV6-6 and TRBJ1-4, with 7 bases that match TRBD1. Looked up from germline, CDR1 is MNHNY and CDR2 is SVGAGI (reference sequence). Trimming removed 2 bases from V and 5 bases from J; junction bases left unmatched: 2. The CDR3 is made up of 14 amino acids. DNA of the CDR3: TGTGCCAGCAGTTACCCGGGACAGAATGAAAAACTGTTTTTT. Its protein is CASSYPGQNEKLFF.

J is TRBJ1-6 and V is TRBV21-1. TRBV21-1 is labeled a pseudogene. The CDR3 covers 13 residues. The CDR3 nucleotides are TGTGCCAGCAGCAAAACGGTCGCATCACCCCTCCACTTT. It codes for CASSKTVASPLHF.

This clone was found a few times. The V and J genes are TRBV18 and TRBJ1-5; D is unclear. The length of the CDR3 is 13 residues. Germline loops: CDR1 KGHSH, CDR2 LQKENI. Trimming pared 3 bases from V and 5 bases from J, leaving 8 bases between. CDR3 sequence (DNA): TGTGCCAGCTCACCGCGGACGGATCAGCCCCAGCATTTT. Its translation is CASSPRTDQPQHF.